This T cell receptor (beta chain) stems from a study of cytomegalovirus exposure and HLA in healthy donors. Findings and caveats of the study: Most CMV-associated TCR beta chains appeared HLA-restricted in a later analysis.

Primers included in the PCR were 60 Vbeta and 13 Jbeta primers. TCRdb keeps only in-frame clones here, not all; method: immunoSEQ multiplex PCR. Among 150,000 to 200,000 clones listed, roughly four fifths were seen once. Comment on this clone: What it binds is not known.

CDR1 is MNHNS and CDR2 is SASEGT in the germline V gene. This CDR3 has 15 amino acids. Trimming took off 6 bases at V and 4 bases at J, with 15 bases between the two ends. The genes are TRBV6-1 and TRBJ2-2, with TRBD2 as a possible D gene (6 bases). This receptor was obtained from a man between 45 and 60 years old in good health and CMV-seropositive. Source material: PBMCs. The CDR3 bases are TGTGCCAGCAGGGGGGACTCAGTGAGCACCGGGGAGCTGTTTTTT. Translation gives CASRGDSVSTGELFF.